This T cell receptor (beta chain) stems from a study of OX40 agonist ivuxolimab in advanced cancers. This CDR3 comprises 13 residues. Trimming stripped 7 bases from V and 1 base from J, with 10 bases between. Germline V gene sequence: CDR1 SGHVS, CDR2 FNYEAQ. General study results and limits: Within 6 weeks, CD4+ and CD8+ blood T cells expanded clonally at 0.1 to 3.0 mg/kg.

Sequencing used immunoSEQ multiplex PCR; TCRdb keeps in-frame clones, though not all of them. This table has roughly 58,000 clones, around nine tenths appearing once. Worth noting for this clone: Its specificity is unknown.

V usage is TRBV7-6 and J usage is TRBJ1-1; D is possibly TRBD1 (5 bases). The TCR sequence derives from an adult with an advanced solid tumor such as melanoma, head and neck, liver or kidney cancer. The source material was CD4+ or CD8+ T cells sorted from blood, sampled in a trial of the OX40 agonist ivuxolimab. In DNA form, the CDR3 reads TGTGCCAGCACGGGAGGACAGAACACTGAAGCTTTCTTT. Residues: CASTGGQNTEAFF.